Each of the 9 T cell receptor beta chains below was sequenced from the same sample in a study of long-term antiretroviral therapy in people with HIV (dated by TCRdb to 2022 to 2024). Sequencing of the TRB variable region was done with the immunoSEQ hsTCRB v3.0 assay at survey level resolution. Not all clones reach the TCRdb copy of this immuneACCESS table, which keeps in-frame sequences only. Checked studies attribute under half of the gap to unresolved V genes and leave the rest unexplained. The sample profile shows some 9,700 clones; 70% to 90% of them were found once. Roughly a sixth of the sample goes to the ten largest clones. The material was unsorted PBMCs, obtained 0.7 years after starting antiretroviral therapy. Receptor source: a man aged 35 to 55 with HIV.

The chain couples TRBV7-2 to TRBJ1-5; TRBD1 matches 10 bases. J gave up 1 base and V 4 bases, and 4 bases lay outside the gene matches. The CDR3 covers 16 residues. Germline values: CDR1 SGHTA, CDR2 FQGNSA. This chain's CDR3 is CASSWTGQGSNQPQHF. Here the CDR3 DNA reads TGTGCCAGCAGCTGGACGGGACAGGGGAGCAATCAGCCCCAGCATTTT.

V is TRBV7-2 and J is TRBJ1-5, with D tentatively TRBD1 (6 bases). The CDR3 extends over 15 amino acids. Trimming stripped 1 base from V and 3 bases from J, with 10 bases between. The germline V gene has CDR1 SGHTA and CDR2 FQGNSA. The DNA of the CDR3 is TGTGCCAGCAGCTTAGATACAGGGTACAATCAGCCCCAGCATTTT. It specifies CASSLDTGYNQPQHF.

This clone was observed a handful of times. The chain couples TRBV28 to TRBJ2-7; 8 bases map to TRBD2. The CDR3 is 14 residues long. J gave up 4 bases and V 6 bases, and 8 bases lay outside the gene matches. CDR1 and CDR2 (germline): MDHEN, SYDVKM. CDR3 nucleotides: TGTGCCAGCAGCTACGGGACTAGAAGTTACGAGCAGTACTTC. Translating gives CASSYGTRSYEQYF.

This clone showed up just once. The CDR3 loop is CASSSARPPSEQYF. The CDR3 DNA is TGTGCCAGCAGTTCGGCCAGGCCCCCCAGTGAGCAGTACTTC. This chain uses TRBV28 with TRBJ2-7; no clear D gene. The CDR3 totals 14 residues. From germline, CDR1 is MDHEN and CDR2 SYDVKM. V was cut by 4 bases and J by 7 bases, with 17 bases left in between.

By frequency in the sample, this clone is large. The chain has TRBV4-2 and TRBJ2-7; D might be TRBD2 (5 bases). Germline V CDR1 and CDR2: LGHNA, YNFKEQ. The CDR3 is made up of 16 amino acids. V lost 0 bases and J 5 bases, leaving 17 bases between the germline ends. CDR3 sequence (DNA): TGTGCCAGCAGCCAAGACCTTTCTAGAGGGCGGGACGAGCAGTACTTC. Its protein is CASSQDLSRGRDEQYF.

This clone occurred a few times. V usage is TRBV30 and J usage is TRBJ1-1; TRBD1 might be the D (5 bases). Germline loops: CDR1 GTSNPN, CDR2 SVGIG (reference sequence). V was cut by 4 bases and J by 0 bases, with 15 bases left in between. CDR3 length equals 15 residues. CDR3 in DNA: TGTGCCTGGACCACCGGGGCGGTAGTGAACACTGAAGCTTTCTTT. It encodes CAWTTGAVVNTEAFF.

The chain couples TRBV20-1 to TRBJ1-1, with no clear D. The CDR3 is 11 amino acids. The V gene lost 3 bases and the J gene lost 11 bases, with 13 bases spanning the gap. CDR1 and CDR2 from the germline V gene are DFQATT and SNEGSKA (reference sequence). CDR3 region: CSASLGEQAFF. CDR3 bases: TGCAGTGCTAGCTTAGGCGAGCAGGCTTTCTTT.

The rearrangement joins TRBV29-1 to TRBJ2-3; 10 nucleotides agree with TRBD2. There are 16 residues in the CDR3. Trimming at V came to 0 bases and at J to 3 bases, leaving 6 bases not matched to a gene. The germline V gene has CDR1 SQVTM and CDR2 ANQGSEA. The CDR3 sequence is CSVEDGASGRTDTQYF. CDR3 DNA: TGCAGCGTTGAAGATGGGGCTAGCGGGAGAACAGATACGCAGTATTTT.

CDR3 sequence reads: CASSLHKAGDSEQYF. CDR3 bases: TGTGCCAGCAGCTTACACAAAGCGGGAGATAGCGAGCAGTACTTC. The chain recombines TRBV7-3 with TRBJ2-7; 8 nucleotides agree with TRBD2. V shed 2 bases and J 6 bases; nucleotides not matched to a gene: 9. From germline, CDR1 is SGHTA and CDR2 FQGTGA. CDR3 length: 15 amino acids.